This TCR beta chain was captured by sequencing in a study of CD8 T cells in Susac syndrome. Reverse transcription of 0.5 to 1 ug RNA was performed with random hexamers. One entry per CDR3 protein results from TCRdb running MiXCR on the immunoSEQ multiplex PCR reads. The profile covers some 210,000 distinct CDR3 sequences, with about 94% appearing a single time and around 0.15% taken by the ten largest. The receptor comes from a human donor with Susac syndrome. The source material was CD4+ T cells from PBMCs.

This CDR3 reads CASSFSPTNEKLFF. The CDR3 region has the DNA TGTGCCAGCAGCTTTAGTCCAACTAATGAAAAACTGTTTTTT. The V and J genes are TRBV5-6 and TRBJ1-4; D is undetermined. Trimming took off 2 bases at V and 0 bases at J, with 5 bases between the two ends. This CDR3 has 14 residues. Germline V CDR1 and CDR2: SGHDT, YYEEEE. Variable domain in full (rest from reference TRBV5-6 and TRBJ1-4): DAGVTQSPTHLIKTRGQQVTLRCSPKSGHDTVSWYQQALGQGPQFIFQYYEEEERQRGNFPDRFSGHQFPNYSSELNVNALLLGDSALYLCASSFSPTNEKLFFGSGTQLSVL.